At least ten counts were recorded for the clone carrying this T cell receptor beta chain. The data stem from a study of regulatory T cells in long-lasting Graves disease. Time point noted: newly diagnosed GD, antithyroid drugs for less than 3 months. Extracted RNA from PBMCs served as the source of the TCR library. Germline values: CDR1 MDHEN, CDR2 SYDVKM. V lost 4 bases, J lost 10 bases, and 5 bases stayed unmatched. The CDR3 covers 12 residues. Arm-PCR of CDR3 regions and iRepertoire HTBI primers were used to build TCR beta libraries. TCRdb passed the multiplex PCR reads through MiXCR, listing each CDR3 protein once. The sample carries roughly 430,000 distinct CDR3 sequences, about 17% recorded once. The same sample was also used in a study of T cells in Graves' hyperthyroidism and ophthalmopathy. That source reports: Patients showing uncontrolled infection, other autoimmune disease, pregnancy or lactation were ineligible.

This material consisted of peripheral blood mononuclear cells (PBMCs), taken at new diagnosis, from a patient treated with antithyroid drugs. This sequence joins TRBV28 and TRBJ2-5, with 8 bases identical to TRBD2. This clonotype was obtained from a woman in her twenties or thirties with Graves disease. CDR3 sequence: CASSSLAGLQYF. CDR3 bases: TGTGCCAGCAGTTCATTAGCGGGACTCCAGTACTTC.